This T cell receptor beta chain derives from a study of early T cells in non-severe SARS-CoV-2 infection. Study-wide background: Sequenced bulk RNA came from whole blood that was unsorted, and chains were unpaired.

Trimming pared 4 bases from V and 2 bases from J, leaving 14 bases between. The germline gives CDR1 SEHNR, CDR2 FQNEAQ (reference sequence). The CDR3 is 15 amino acids. There are many counts of this clonotype. The TCR library protocol was used to attach unique molecular identifiers. These identifiers were attached to individual cDNA molecules. TCRdb re-called the 5' RACE reads with MiXCR, one entry per CDR3 protein. The sample lists some 80,000 distinct CDR3 sequences; about 5% were seen once. The origin of this receptor is an adult who was a healthcare worker with PCR-confirmed SARS-CoV-2 infection or an uninfected control (not recorded which). This material consisted of whole blood, taken at baseline. The genes are TRBV7-9 and TRBJ2-5, with a possible D match to TRBD1 (7 bases). For the CDR3, the DNA is TGTGCCAGCAGCTCGCGCGGGACAGCACAAGAGACCCAGTACTTC. This encodes CASSSRGTAQETQYF. Full variable domain (remainder filled in from reference TRBV7-9 and TRBJ2-5): DTGVSQNPRHKITKRGQNVTFRCDPISEHNRLYWYRQTLGQGPEFLTYFQNEAQLEKSRLLSDRFSAERPKGSFSTLEIQRTEQGDSAMYLCASSSRGTAQETQYFGPGTRLLVL.